Each of the 5 T cell receptor beta chains below was sequenced from the same sample in a study of immune evolution from preneoplasia to lung adenocarcinoma. Some clones are missing from TCRdb's copy, which holds only in-frame ones; the method was immunoSEQ multiplex PCR. The repertoire holds 30,000 to 45,000 clones, with roughly 74% as singletons. Input material: FFPE invasive lung adenocarcinoma tissue. Receptor source: a person in their sixties with lung adenocarcinoma.

The J gene is TRBJ1-1, the V gene TRBV18; D gene unclear. V lost 6 bases to trimming and J lost 5 bases, with 10 bases between them. Looked up from germline, CDR1 is KGHSH and CDR2 is LQKENI. CDR3 length equals 12 residues. In DNA, the CDR3 is TGTGCCAGCTCCCCGGGAAGGACTGAAGCTTTCTTT. This encodes CASSPGRTEAFF.

J is TRBJ2-7 and V is TRBV18; the D is unclear. V lost 0 bases to trimming and J lost 7 bases, with 10 bases between them. Germline loops: CDR1 KGHSH, CDR2 LQKENI. CDR3 length equals 13 residues. For the CDR3, the DNA is TGTGCCAGCTCACCACCCGGGCAGACTGAGCAGTACTTC. Translation: CASSPPGQTEQYF. The whole variable domain, filled in from reference TRBV18 and TRBJ2-7, reads NAGVMQNPRHLVRRRGQEARLRCSPMKGHSHVYWYRQLPEEGLKFMVYLQKENIIDESGMPKERFSAEFPKEGPSILRIQQVVRGDSAAYFCASSPPGQTEQYFGPGTRLTVT.

The chain recombines TRBV18 with TRBJ2-1; D perhaps matches TRBD1 (6 bases). Trimming stripped 3 bases from V and 7 bases from J, with 19 bases between. The CDR3 has 16 residues. Germline CDR1 reads KGHSH; CDR2 reads LQKENI. The CDR3 nucleotides read TGTGCCAGCTCACCCTTAGTGGGGGCCTCCAATAATGAGCAGTTCTTC. Its protein is CASSPLVGASNNEQFF.

The J gene is TRBJ1-2, the V gene TRBV28; the match to TRBD1 covers 9 bases. Germline values: CDR1 MDHEN, CDR2 SYDVKM. Trimming at V came to 5 bases and at J to 6 bases, leaving 4 bases not matched to a gene. This CDR3 has 13 amino acids. Here the CDR3 DNA reads TGTGCCAGCAGTCGGACAGGGGTCGATGGCTACACCTTC. Amino acid sequence: CASSRTGVDGYTF.

This chain connects TRBV19 to TRBJ2-5; possibly TRBD1 for D (7 bases). CDR3 length: 15 residues. Germline lookup yields CDR1 LNHDA and CDR2 SQIVND (reference sequence). Trimming took 5 bases from V and 5 from J, leaving 18 bases between them. CDR3 bases: TGTGCCAGTAGTCTAACAGGGGACGGGAGCGAGACCCAGTACTTC. Its translation: CASSLTGDGSETQYF.